Shown below are 4 T cell receptor beta chains from a single sample sequenced in a study of shared clonotypes between healthy human individuals. Naive CD8 isolation took CD45RO-negative cells positively selected for CCR7 and excluded terminally differentiated effector memory CD45RA+ cells. Libraries were prepared by immunoSEQ multiplex PCR; TCRdb keeps only in-frame clonotypes and omits some of them. The sample shows about 2.1 million clones, about 93% of them seen only once. Sample: naive CD8+ T cells from PBMCs. All receptors derive from a man between 18 and 29 years old in good health. Some clones in this sample may be carry-over from other donors' samples.

V gene TRBV4-1 combines with J gene TRBJ1-2; 9 bases are a match to TRBD1. CDR3 length: 16 amino acids. Germline values: CDR1 MGHRA, CDR2 YSYEKL. The junction had 9 bases not matched to a gene; V was cut back by 4 bases and J by 3 bases. Here the CDR3 DNA reads TGCGCCAGCAGCCTCCGATTACAGGGGGCCTACTATGGCTACACCTTC. Amino acid sequence: CASSLRLQGAYYGYTF.

The rearrangement links TRBV7-3 to TRBJ1-2, with a possible D match to TRBD1 (6 bases). The germline V gene has CDR1 SGHTA and CDR2 FQGTGA. V dropped 0 bases and J dropped 7 bases, with 18 bases sitting between them. The CDR3 is 16 residues long. As DNA, the CDR3 is TGTGCCAGCAGCTTAACGAGGTCGGCGGGGGCGTCTGGCTACACCTTC. This sequence encodes CASSLTRSAGASGYTF.

This rearrangement joins TRBV4-2 to TRBJ1-4; D unclear. The CDR3 consists of 16 residues. Between the trimmed V and J ends, which lost 2 bases and 8 bases, there was a span of 18 bases. Germline-derived CDR1 and CDR2 are LGHNA and YNFKEQ. The CDR3 protein is CASSQSQYLAGEKLFF. The CDR3 DNA is TGTGCCAGCAGCCAATCCCAGTATCTGGCTGGGGAAAAACTGTTTTTT.

The chain joins TRBV11-2 to TRBJ2-7; 8 nucleotides align to TRBD1. Germline trimming cut 3 bases from V and 3 bases from J; bases unmatched to any gene: 4. The CDR3 consists of 14 residues. CDR1 is SGHAT, CDR2 FQNNGV, per germline. The CDR3, as DNA: TGTGCCAGCAGCTTTGCAGGGGGCAACTACGAGCAGTACTTC. Encoded protein: CASSFAGGNYEQYF.